The 14 T cell receptor beta chains below come from one sample, sequenced in a study of T cells in Graves' hyperthyroidism and ophthalmopathy. Regions amplified from RNA transcripts were the TCR beta CDR3 regions. HTBI primers were employed in a first-round RT-PCR of the TCR CDR3. Via MiXCR, TCRdb re-called the multiplex PCR reads, giving one row per CDR3 protein. The sample yields hundreds of thousands of distinct CDR3 sequences, 40% to 55% seen once. Sequencing was carried out using peripheral blood or thyroid tissue (not recorded which). Receptor source: a woman in her late teens or twenties with Graves' hyperthyroidism.

This clonotype occurred a few times. The V gene is TRBV20-1, the J gene TRBJ2-7; the match to TRBD1 covers 8 bases. CDR3 length: 13 amino acids. Trimming at V came to 5 bases and at J to 3 bases, leaving 6 bases not matched to a gene. Germline CDR1 reads DFQATT; CDR2 reads SNEGSKA (reference sequence). The CDR3 here is CSAFGQGLYEQYF. The CDR3 coding sequence is TGCAGTGCTTTTGGACAGGGCCTCTACGAGCAGTACTTC.

In its sample, this clonotype was seen a few times. A much larger clone differs from this one at a single base, so this may be a read error. The CDR3 coding sequence is TGTGCCATCAGCGCTAGACAGGGGGGGCAGCCCCAGCATTTT. Protein product: CAISARQGGQPQHF. The chain is built from TRBV10-3 and TRBJ1-5; TRBD1 matches 9 bases. Germline trimming cut 6 bases from V and 7 bases from J; bases unmatched to any gene: 7. The length of the CDR3 is 14 residues. Germline lookup yields CDR1 ENHRY and CDR2 SYGVKD.

The rearrangement joins TRBV15 to TRBJ2-7, with D tentatively TRBD2 (6 bases). V was cut by 0 bases and J by 6 bases, with 12 bases left in between. This CDR3 spans 14 amino acids. Germline values: CDR1 LNHNV, CDR2 YYDKDF (reference sequence). The CDR3 loop reads CATSRDRGKGEQYF. In DNA form, the CDR3 reads TGTGCCACCAGCAGAGATCGGGGGAAGGGCGAGCAGTACTTC.

The chain is built from TRBV5-4 and TRBJ1-4, with D possibly being TRBD1 (6 bases). V shed 4 bases and J shed 5 bases, with 15 bases lying between them. The V gene's germline CDR1 is SGHNT and CDR2 YYREEE (reference sequence). The length of the CDR3 is 15 residues. CDR3 sequence (DNA): TGTGCCAGCAGCGTCTACAGGGAGGAAAATGAAAAACTGTTTTTT. This encodes CASSVYREENEKLFF.

The chain has TRBV9 and TRBJ1-1, with 8 bases that match TRBD1. The CDR3 extends over 14 amino acids. Germline values: CDR1 SGDLS, CDR2 YYNGEE. Unmatched junction bases numbered 7, after V lost 4 bases and J lost 5 bases. CDR3: CASSQQTGETEAFF. CDR3 sequence (DNA): TGTGCCAGCAGCCAACAGACAGGGGAAACTGAAGCTTTCTTT.

This clonotype came up many times. The V gene is TRBV15, the J gene TRBJ2-5, with D possibly being TRBD2 (5 bases). Germline assignment: CDR1 LNHNV and CDR2 YYDKDF (reference sequence). The CDR3 runs to 15 residues. V dropped 0 bases and J dropped 1 base, with 9 bases sitting between them. CDR3 coding DNA: TGTGCCACCAGCAGAGACCCCGAGGGCCAAGAGACCCAGTACTTC. Translated: CATSRDPEGQETQYF.

A note on this clonotype: A much larger clonotype is one base distant, so this may be a read error. CDR3 sequence (DNA): TGTGCCACCAGTGCCGGACTAGCGACAGGCGAGACCCAGTACTTC. Amino acid sequence: CATSAGLATGETQYF. This sequence joins TRBV24-1 and TRBJ2-5, with 9 bases fitting TRBD2. After removal of 5 bases from V and 5 bases from J, the junction contained 8 bases not matched to a gene. Germline CDR1 reads KGHDR; CDR2 reads SFDVKD. The CDR3 contains 15 residues.

The chain has TRBV24-1 and TRBJ1-5; D not certain. This CDR3 spans 16 amino acids. CDR1 is KGHDR and CDR2 is SFDVKD in the germline V gene. Between the trimmed V and J ends, which lost 11 bases and 5 bases, there was a span of 24 bases. In DNA form, the CDR3 reads TGTGCCAGCAGCTTAGCACTAGGTAACGTCCATCAGCCCCAGCATTTT. Protein product: CASSLALGNVHQPQHF.

This clonotype has ten or more counts. The rearrangement joins TRBV7-2 to TRBJ2-7, with unresolved D. The CDR3 extends over 12 amino acids. The V end was cut by 2 bases, the J end by 3 bases, with 5 bases between. CDR1 and CDR2 (germline): SGHTA, FQGNSA. CDR3 sequence: CASSLLGYEQYF. CDR3 DNA: TGTGCCAGCAGCTTACTGGGCTACGAGCAGTACTTC.

V and J are TRBV24-1 and TRBJ2-7, with 10 nucleotides matching TRBD2. V trimming: 0 bases; J trimming: 7 bases; junction bases outside the gene matches: 11. CDR1 is KGHDR and CDR2 is SFDVKD in the germline V gene. This CDR3 is built from 17 residues. The CDR3 DNA reads as TGTGCCACCAGTGATTTGGACACTAGCGGGACCTTCGATGAGCAGTACTTC. Its protein is CATSDLDTSGTFDEQYF.

This clonotype was observed many times. This chain joins TRBV15 and TRBJ1-2; D unresolved. Trimming pared 0 bases from V and 9 bases from J, leaving 11 bases between. CDR1 and CDR2 from the germline V gene are LNHNV and YYDKDF (reference sequence). The CDR3 length is 13 residues. CDR3 DNA sequence: TGTGCCACCAGCAGAGATAGTAAGGAACGCTACACCTTC. Translation gives CATSRDSKERYTF.

The V gene is TRBV10-3, the J gene TRBJ1-6, with 7 bases lining up with TRBD1. Germline assignment: CDR1 ENHRY and CDR2 SYGVKD. This CDR3 is 14 amino acids long. V was pared by 6 bases and J by 8 bases, with 7 bases of the junction left unmatched. CDR3 amino acids: CAISGGGQHSPLHF. The CDR3 DNA sequence: TGTGCCATCAGCGGAGGGGGACAGCATTCACCCCTCCACTTT.

The sample holds many counts of this clonotype. DNA for the CDR3: TGTGCCAGCAGCTTGGCAGGCTCTGGAAACACCATATATTTT. This codes for CASSLAGSGNTIYF. The chain uses TRBV7-9 and TRBJ1-3, with no clear D. The CDR3 sequence is 14 residues long. Germline V gene lookup returns CDR1 SEHNR and CDR2 FQNEAQ (reference sequence). V shed 3 bases and J shed 0 bases, with 6 bases lying between them.

This clonotype was recorded many times. The genes are TRBV5-1 and TRBJ1-6, with unresolved D. V lost 4 bases to trimming and J lost 7 bases, with 6 bases between them. This CDR3 contains 12 residues. CDR1 and CDR2 from the germline V gene are SGHRS and YFSETQ. The DNA for the CDR3 is TGCGCCAGCAGCGGGAACAATTCACCCCTCCACTTT. The encoded protein is CASSGNNSPLHF.